This TCR beta chain was captured by sequencing in a study of human T cells and chemical hapten exposure. The CDR3 extends over 15 amino acids. The junction had 7 bases not matched to a gene; V was cut back by 8 bases and J by 0 bases. Germline V CDR1 and CDR2: MDHEN, SYDVKM. As processed by the authors: Individual samples carried between about 23,224 and 690,600 TCRs, with roughly 96,000 as the median. Each CDR3 protein gets one entry after TCRdb re-called the RACE reads with MiXCR. The V and J calls here are based on TCRdb, not the publication. The sample has about 180,000 distinct CDR3 sequences, around 30% seen once; the top ten hold nearly 3%. General observations from the study: Unchanged with DPC sensitization were TCRs above 1 in 1000 frequency. Clustering by CDR3 similarity yielded significantly more large clusters from expanded TCRs than controls.

This clonotype has at least ten counts. Antigen specificity is unknown. Time point reported: pre-sensitization, week 0. The treatment is: therapeutic diphenylcyclopropenone sensitization with weekly scalp DPC. Each patch-test visit's blood sample preceded patch application. The clonotype was recovered from a woman in her twenties or thirties with alopecia areata. Some clones in this sample may be carry-over from other donors' samples. Material: whole blood, obtained in connection with sensitization to the hapten diphenylcyclopropenone (DPC). The chain combines TRBV28 with TRBJ1-1; 9 positions agree with TRBD1. CDR3 coding DNA: TGTGCCAGCGGACAGGGGTCTTCACTGAACACTGAAGCTTTCTTT. The encoded protein is CASGQGSSLNTEAFF.